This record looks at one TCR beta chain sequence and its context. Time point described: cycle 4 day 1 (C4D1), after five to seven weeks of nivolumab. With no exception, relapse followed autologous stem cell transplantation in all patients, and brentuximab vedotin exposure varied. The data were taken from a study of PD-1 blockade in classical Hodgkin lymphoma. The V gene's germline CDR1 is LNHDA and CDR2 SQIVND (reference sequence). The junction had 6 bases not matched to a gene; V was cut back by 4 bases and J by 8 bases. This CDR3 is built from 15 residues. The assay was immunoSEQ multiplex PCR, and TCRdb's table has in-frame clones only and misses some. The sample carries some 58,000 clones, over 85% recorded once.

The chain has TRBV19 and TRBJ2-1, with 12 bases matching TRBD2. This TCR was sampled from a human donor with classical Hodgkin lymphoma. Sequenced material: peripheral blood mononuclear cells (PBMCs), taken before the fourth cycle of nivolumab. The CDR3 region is CASSRLAGAFDEQFF. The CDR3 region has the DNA TGTGCCAGTAGTAGACTAGCGGGGGCCTTCGATGAGCAGTTCTTC.